A single sample gave rise to the 5 T cell receptor beta chains below, sequenced in a study of vaccination and CD4 T cells after COVID-19. Sequencing of cultured CD4+ T cell DNA used the Oncomine TCR Beta short-read assay. TCRdb reprocessed the PCR reads with MiXCR, giving one entry per CDR3 protein. The sample lists about 12,000 distinct CDR3 sequences, about three fifths occurring once. Noted treatment: approximately nine-day PBMC culture with coronavirus spike peptide pools or control peptides (ViraFEST assay). These receptors are not linked to any known antigen. The sample consisted of CD4+ T cells from blood, cultured in vitro. These receptors all stem from a human donor who had recovered from COVID-19.

The chain combines TRBV6-4 with TRBJ1-1; D is ambiguous. The CDR3 is 18 residues long. Germline loops: CDR1 MRHNA, CDR2 SNTAGT. Trimming removed 7 bases from V and 3 bases from J, with 27 bases in between. CDR3 nucleotides: TGTGCCAGCAAACGTCTTACGGCGCTTCGGTGGTGGTACACTGAAGCTTTCTTT. Amino acids: CASKRLTALRWWYTEAFF.

V and J are TRBV20-1 and TRBJ2-3; TRBD2 aligns across 9 bases. Germline CDR1 is DFQATT and CDR2 is SNEGSKA (reference sequence). Unmatched junction bases numbered 1, after V lost 3 bases and J lost 0 bases. The CDR3 spans 14 residues. CDR3 region: CSARTSGSTDTQYF. DNA of the CDR3: TGCAGTGCTAGGACTAGCGGTAGCACAGATACGCAGTATTTT.

V is TRBV4-1 and J is TRBJ1-2; 9 bases line up with TRBD1. The germline V gene has CDR1 MGHRA and CDR2 YSYEKL. J gave up 2 bases and V 4 bases, and 2 bases lay outside the gene matches. There are 14 residues in the CDR3. Here the CDR3 reads CASSPGQGNYGYTF. The CDR3 bases are TGCGCCAGCAGCCCAGGACAGGGGAACTATGGCTACACCTTC.

This chain joins TRBV2 and TRBJ2-3, with a weak D call TRBD1 (5 bases). Germline-derived CDR1 and CDR2 are SNHLY and FYNNEI. Trimming removed 1 base from V and 6 bases from J, with 11 bases in between. The CDR3 totals 14 residues. Written as DNA, the CDR3 is TGTGCCAGCAGTGAAGATACCAGGGCGGATACGCAGTATTTT. Protein product: CASSEDTRADTQYF.

In this sample, this clonotype turned up a few times. The DNA for the CDR3 is TGCAGTGGCCGGGAGGGGAACACTGAAGCTTTCTTT. Its translation: CSGREGNTEAFF. J is TRBJ1-1 and V is TRBV20-1; no firm D call. The CDR3 has 12 amino acids. Germline CDR1 is DFQATT and CDR2 is SNEGSKA (reference sequence). Trimming removed 7 bases at V and 1 base at J, with 10 bases between.